The rows below give T cell receptor beta chains drawn from one sample of a study of OX40 agonist ivuxolimab in advanced cancers. The assay was immunoSEQ multiplex PCR, and TCRdb's table has in-frame clones only and misses some. Of approximately 28,000 clones listed, 65% to 85% are singletons. The sequencing here drew on CD4+ or CD8+ T cells sorted from blood, taken in a trial of the OX40 agonist ivuxolimab. These receptors all come from an adult with an advanced solid tumor such as melanoma, head and neck, liver or kidney cancer. Both conserved end residues are part of each CDR3. D genes are given only for firm matches. Some rows mark clone size as missing; the rest say once, few, many or name a class of expanded clone.

17	TRBJ2-3	TRBV11-3	NA	TRBD2	TGTGCCAGCAGCTTCGGACTAGCGGATGCTAGCACAGATACGCAGTATTTT	CASSFGLADASTDTQYF
17	TRBJ2-1	TRBV14	NA	TRBD2	TGTGCCAGCAGCCACCTAGCGGGGAGTAGCTCCTACAATGAGCAGTTCTTC	CASSHLAGSSSYNEQFF
15	TRBJ1-2	TRBV4-2	once	NA	TGTGCCAGCAGCTTCGGCGGCCTAGAGGGCTATGGCTACACCTTC	CASSFGGLEGYGYTF
11	TRBJ2-7	TRBV10-2	NA	NA	TGCGCCAGCAGTGGGAATTACGAGCAGTACTTC	CASSGNYEQYF
15	TRBJ2-1	TRBV7-3	NA	TRBD1	TGTGCCAGCAGCTTAACAGGGGGCGGCTACAATGAGCAGTTCTTC	CASSLTGGGYNEQFF
14	TRBJ2-3	TRBV4-1	NA	NA	TGCGCCAGCAGCCAGATACTAGGTGTGGATACGCAGTATTTT	CASSQILGVDTQYF
14	TRBJ2-7	TRBV2	NA	NA	TGTGCCAGCATGAATCGGCCTACAAGCTACGAGCAGTACTTC	CASMNRPTSYEQYF
14	TRBJ2-3	TRBV6-4	few	NA	TGTGCCAGCAGTGGGACCACTAGCACAGATACGCAGTATTTT	CASSGTTSTDTQYF
16	TRBJ2-6	TRBV19	NA	NA	TGTGCCAGTAGTATAGTTCCGACATCCGGGGCCAACGTCCTGACTTTC	CASSIVPTSGANVLTF
13	TRBJ1-1	TRBV6-5	NA	NA	TGTGCCAGCACCTGGGAGGGGCAGGCTGAAGCTTTCTTT	CASTWEGQAEAFF
16	TRBJ2-1	TRBV5-1	NA	TRBD2	TGCGCCAGCAGCCTACCCTTAGCGGGGGGCTACAATGAGCAGTTCTTC	CASSLPLAGGYNEQFF
15	TRBJ2-5	TRBV6-5	NA	NA	TGTGCCAGCAATCTGCCCCGGGGTCACCAAGAGACCCAGTACTTC	CASNLPRGHQETQYF
15	TRBJ2-7	TRBV7-6	few	NA	TGTGCCAGCAGCCGGGAAAAGGAGACCTCCTACGAGCAGTACTTC	CASSREKETSYEQYF
15	TRBJ1-1	TRBV10-1	NA	NA	TGCGCCAGCAGTGAGCGGGAAGGGGATCCCACTGAAGCTTTCTTT	CASSEREGDPTEAFF
15	TRBJ2-7	TRBV4-1	NA	NA	TGCGCCAGCAGCCAAGATTGGCCCGGTCCCTACGAGCAGTACTTC	CASSQDWPGPYEQYF
16	TRBJ2-2	TRBV9	NA	NA	TGTGCCAGCAGCGTAGTGGCTAGCGTCGACACCGGGGAGCTGTTTTTT	CASSVVASVDTGELFF
16	TRBJ2-1	TRBV15	NA	TRBD2	TGTGCCACCAGCAGAGAAGGACTAGCGGGGCCCAATGAGCAGTTCTTC	CATSREGLAGPNEQFF
17	TRBJ1-2	TRBV7-8	NA	TRBD1	TGTGCCAGCAGCTTAGACAGGACAGGGGTGATCTTAGATGGCTACACCTTC	CASSLDRTGVILDGYTF
16	TRBJ1-5	TRBV19	NA	TRBD1	TGTGCCAGTAGTATTTCGGCGACAGGGACCAATCAGCCCCAGCATTTT	CASSISATGTNQPQHF
16	TRBJ2-3	TRBV10-2	NA	TRBD1	TGCGCCAGCAGTGACCTAGCTTGGACAGGTGAAGATACGCAGTATTTT	CASSDLAWTGEDTQYF
14	TRBJ2-3	TRBV21-1	medium-sized	NA	TGTGCCAGCAGCAAAGGGATAGGGACAGATACGCAGTATTTT	CASSKGIGTDTQYF
15	TRBJ2-7	TRBV5-1	NA	TRBD1	TGCGCCAGCAGCTTGGAGACAGGGACCTTCTACGAGCAGTACTTC	CASSLETGTFYEQYF
17	TRBJ1-3	TRBV5-4	once	TRBD1	TGTGCCAGCAGCGAAGGACAGGGGTTGTTCTCTGGAAACACCATATATTTT	CASSEGQGLFSGNTIYF
13	TRBJ1-2	TRBV19	NA	TRBD1	TGTGCCAGTAGTATGACAGGGTCCTATGGCTACACCTTC	CASSMTGSYGYTF
19	TRBJ2-1	TRBV11-2	NA	TRBD2	TGTGCCAGCAGCTTTGCACAGGGAGGGGCGGGAGGGCTATTCGGTGAGCAGTTCTTC	CASSFAQGGAGGLFGEQFF
16	TRBJ2-1	TRBV5-4	NA	NA	TGTGCCAGCAGCGCTCGACAGTCATCGATGGGGGATGAGCAGTTCTTC	CASSARQSSMGDEQFF
16	TRBJ2-1	TRBV6-5	NA	TRBD2	TGTGCCAGCAGTTCTAGTCTAGCGGGGGGATACAATGAGCAGTTCTTC	CASSSSLAGGYNEQFF
16	TRBJ2-7	TRBV4-3	NA	TRBD2	TGCGCCAGCAGCCAAGGATGGCAGCGGGACTCCTACGAGCAGTACTTC	CASSQGWQRDSYEQYF
15	TRBJ2-7	TRBV9	NA	NA	TGTGCCAGCAGCGTTTCGGACACTCCCTCCTACGAGCAGTACTTC	CASSVSDTPSYEQYF
13	TRBJ2-7	TRBV7-9	NA	NA	TGTGCCAGCAGCACCTGGGACGGCGGCGAGCAGTACTTC	CASSTWDGGEQYF
11	TRBJ2-7	TRBV29-1	NA	NA	TGCAGCGGCGGAGGCACATACGAGCAGTACTTC	CSGGGTYEQYF
16	TRBJ1-6	TRBV27	NA	NA	TGTGCCAGCAGTCGTGGCACCGGCTCCTATAATTCACCCCTCCACTTT	CASSRGTGSYNSPLHF
15	TRBJ1-5	TRBV2	NA	NA	TGTGCCAGCAGTGAGATACAGGGTAGCAATCAGCCCCAGCATTTT	CASSEIQGSNQPQHF
14	TRBJ1-5	TRBV30	NA	NA	TGTGCCTGGAGTGTGGGGCAGTCTAATCAGCCCCAGCATTTT	CAWSVGQSNQPQHF
14	TRBJ2-5	TRBV19	NA	NA	TGTGCCAGTAGTATCCTGGGGTTCCAGGAGACCCAGTACTTC	CASSILGFQETQYF
13	TRBJ2-1	TRBV13	NA	TRBD2	TGTGCCGCGGGACTAGCCTCCTACAATGAGCAGTTCTTC	CAAGLASYNEQFF
14	TRBJ1-6	TRBV5-5	NA	NA	TGTGCCAGCAGCGCTGACACCTATAATTCACCCCTCCACTTT	CASSADTYNSPLHF
17	TRBJ2-1	TRBV9	medium-sized	NA	TGTGCCAGCAGCTCTCGTTTTGGGGGAGAGACTGGGAATGAGCAGTTCTTC	CASSSRFGGETGNEQFF
14	TRBJ1-4	TRBV7-2	NA	NA	TGTGCCAGCAGCTCCGGGACGGGGAATGAAAAACTGTTTTTT	CASSSGTGNEKLFF